A single T cell receptor beta chain is shown here with its context. Its antigen is undetermined. Repertoires were generated with immunoSEQ multiplex PCR, while TCRdb's copy carries only in-frame clones and drops some. This table has about 66,000 clones, 60% to 80% appearing once. This CDR3 has 16 residues. Unmatched junction bases numbered 12, after V lost 8 bases and J lost 2 bases. Germline V gene sequence: CDR1 MNHNY, CDR2 SVGAGI (reference sequence). This sample is drawn from a study of PD-1 blockade in mismatch repair-deficient tumors. Study-wide results and limits: Tumor-resident clones, often absent from pretreatment blood, expanded after pembrolizumab and then contracted.

Every patient had mismatch repair deficiency by PCR or immunohistochemistry. TCRs were sequenced from a few patients responding to pembrolizumab. The sequence was collected from an adult with mismatch repair-deficient cancer. This sequence joins TRBV6-6 and TRBJ1-3; TRBD1 matches 7 bases. The input for sequencing was peripheral blood, taken 2 weeks after starting pembrolizumab. DNA for the CDR3: TGTGCCAGCTTAACGGGGGGGGACAGCGCTGGAAACACCATATATTTT. It is translated as CASLTGGDSAGNTIYF.